Sequencing of this T cell receptor (beta chain) was carried out in a study of post-analysis software for immune sequencing data. With regard to this clonotype: The target antigen is unknown.

Built from TCR beta cDNA, the libraries had unique molecular identifiers in them. TCRdb passed the PCR reads through MiXCR, listing each CDR3 protein once. The sample has a few hundred thousand distinct CDR3 sequences, 34% seen once. Per the germline V gene, CDR1 is DFQATT and CDR2 is SNEGSKA (reference sequence). Trimming removed 3 bases from V and 6 bases from J; junction bases left unmatched: 11. The CDR3 totals 15 residues. Study conclusions and caveats: Controls' normalized Chao1 diversity significantly exceeded that of multiple sclerosis patients. TRBV5-6, TRBV5-1 and TRBV20-1 belonged to a set of roughly 5 TRBV segments that were more frequent in patients than controls.

The source of this sequence is a girl aged 2-17 years with multiple sclerosis. The V and J genes are TRBV20-1 and TRBJ2-1, with 7 bases that match TRBD2. The sequenced material came from blood. The CDR3 here is CSARAGTTPFNEQFF. The CDR3 DNA is TGCAGTGCTAGGGCCGGGACTACTCCCTTCAATGAGCAGTTCTTC.